This TCR beta chain was identified in a study of T cell changes during pregnancy in multiple sclerosis. Trimming took off 2 bases at V and 6 bases at J, with 13 bases between the two ends. The CDR3 spans 15 residues. The germline V gene has CDR1 SNHLY and CDR2 FYNNEI. Data came from immunoSEQ multiplex PCR; TCRdb stores just in-frame clones and leaves some out. The table lists tens of thousands of clones, about 90% of them singletons. This clone has just one count. The source material was CD4+ T cells from peripheral blood mononuclear cells, sampled before pregnancy. The chain is built from TRBV2 and TRBJ1-4, with no clear D. This receptor was obtained from a female donor with multiple sclerosis, enrolled in a pregnancy study. DNA of the CDR3: TGTGCCAGCAGTGAAACTTCGCAGGCCTATGAAAAACTGTTTTTT. This codes for CASSETSQAYEKLFF.